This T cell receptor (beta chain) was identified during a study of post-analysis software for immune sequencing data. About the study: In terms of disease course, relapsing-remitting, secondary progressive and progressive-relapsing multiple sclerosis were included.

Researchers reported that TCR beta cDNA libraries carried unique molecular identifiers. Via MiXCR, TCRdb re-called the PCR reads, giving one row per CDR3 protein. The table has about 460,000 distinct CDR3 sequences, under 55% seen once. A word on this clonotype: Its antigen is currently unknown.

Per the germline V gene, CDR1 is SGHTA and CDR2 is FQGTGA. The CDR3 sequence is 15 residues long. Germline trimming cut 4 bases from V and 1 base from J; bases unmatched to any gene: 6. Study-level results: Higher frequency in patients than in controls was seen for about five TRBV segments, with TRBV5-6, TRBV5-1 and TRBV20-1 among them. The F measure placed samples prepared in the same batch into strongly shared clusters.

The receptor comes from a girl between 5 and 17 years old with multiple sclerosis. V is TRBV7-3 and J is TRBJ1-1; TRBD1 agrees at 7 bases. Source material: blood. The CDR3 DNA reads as TGTGCCAGCAGCTCAGGGGGGTGGGAGAACACTGAAGCTTTCTTT. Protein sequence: CASSSGGWENTEAFF. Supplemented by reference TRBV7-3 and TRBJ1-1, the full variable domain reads GAGVSQTPSNKVTEKGKYVELRCDPISGHTALYWYRQSLGQGPEFLIYFQGTGAADDSGLPNDRFFAVRPEGSVSTLKIQRTERGDSAVYLCASSSGGWENTEAFFGQGTRLTVV.